Included here is one T cell receptor (beta chain) sequence, with context. Its specific antigen is unknown. The record has no base qualities; no much larger clone is one base away. The entire amount of isolated RNA was reverse transcribed using the High Capacity cDNA Reverse Transcription Kit, so the sequenced TCRB transcripts were expressed ones. Naive, central memory and regulatory T cell samples underwent deep immunoSEQ sequencing, averaging about 3.57 million total reads per sample. After sorted cells were lysed in RLT buffer, RNA was extracted with DNase-treated RNeasy Micro or Mini kits, with the choice depending on cell number. Each cell subset was processed separately to prevent cross-contamination, with patient and healthy donor samples processed together. The immunoSEQ multiplex PCR was used to amplify TCRB sequences from cDNA, generating 87-bp fragments that spanned the CDR3 region. Amplicons were sequenced on the Illumina HiSeq platform. In the original analysis: Synthetic template baselines were used to correct PCR bias computationally, reads within Hamming distance 2 were collapsed, and singletons that could not be merged were discarded. By aligning reads against IMGT, V, D and J genes, CDR3 length, and insertions or deletions at six rearrangement sites were assigned. Within each subset, clonotype counts were normalized to the number of sorted cells before true diversity and Gini coefficients were calculated with the tcR R package. The overlap coefficient, calculated on TCRB nucleotide sequences, was used to quantify repertoire sharing. As a proxy for the pre-selection repertoire, out-of-frame TCRB sequences from naive cells were analyzed. TCRdb re-hosts the immuneACCESS table, in-frame sequences only. Its copies lack some clones; in the studies checked, an unresolved V gene accounts for under half of them, and the cause for the rest is not known. V, J and clone size reflect that table, while D and trimming were determined from the DNA. Within this sample are some 900,000 clones, with 15% to 20% of them counted one time only. The ten largest clones take up 0.023% of the sample.

This sample was included in a study of beta chain features in type 1 diabetes (dated by TCRdb to the late 2010s). A note on the overall study: Patients and healthy donors did not differ in mean age, gender distribution, total cell number or subset yield. Naive and central memory subsets were obtained from all 30 or so donors, but regulatory and stem cell-like memory subsets were isolated from only 8 patients and 8 healthy donors. In the study, recently diagnosed type 1 diabetes patients and matched healthy donors were compared on the TCRB repertoires of their sorted circulating CD4+ T cell subsets. A total of over 95,000,000 sorted cells were examined across all samples, and RNA yield correlated strongly with the number of cells per subset.

A single peripheral blood draw of approximately 120 mL on average was collected from each donor into heparinised tubes. Naive, central memory, regulatory and stem cell-like memory CD4+ T cells were sorted on a BD FACSAria II using a panel including CD45RO, CCR7, CD25, CD127, CD95 and CD27. All sorted populations exceeded 98% purity. Right away, PBMCs were isolated by Lymphoprep density gradient centrifugation and were stained directly, with no culture step. Samples were stained and sorted in pairs, with one healthy donor and one patient per experiment, so that batch effects were minimized. What the work shows at the level of the full study, not this receptor alone: Shorter templates might be favored by PCR, yet because patient and control samples were amplified and corrected together, any such skew would affect both groups equally. The naive, central memory and regulatory TCRB repertoires appeared to resemble one another more closely among patients than among healthy donors. Type 1 diabetes patients showed a moderate but significant shortening of TCRB CDR3 length in all four CD4+ subsets. At VDJ recombination sites, type 1 diabetes patients had fewer insertions and more deleted nucleotides, which implies abnormalities in thymic rearrangement. Only small numbers of individuals were included in the HLA sub-analyses, which left unresolved whether HLA type had any influence on TCRB rearrangement. Because cDNA rather than genomic DNA was sequenced, highly expressing activated cells could have been over-represented, although no difference in activation and CD3 levels was found between groups.

Material for sequencing was naive CD4+ T cells from blood. This specimen's cell subset or site label, per the study, means: true naive CD4+ T cells. This TCR was sampled from a woman between 18 and 29 years old in good health.

The base sequence is TGTGCCATCAGTGTCCGACCTGATGCTTCGTTTCAGTACTTC. It encodes CAISVRPDASFQYF. The rearrangement combines TRBV10-3 with TRBJ2-4; the D gene is unclear. Deletion took 4 bases off V and 11 bases off J, with a span of 18 bases between the germline ends. The germline V gene supplies CDR1 ENHRY and CDR2 SYGVKD. Inclusive of the bounding cysteine and phenylalanine, the CDR3 is 14 residues long. The sequence is cut down to CDR3 DNA, 42 bases in frame from base 1.